This TCR beta chain comes out of a study of blood T cells in healthy people across ages. Study results and limitations: Comparison with aged donors showed that long-lived donors had more naive CD4+ cells and higher diversity.

This clonotype has just a few counts. What it recognizes is unknown. The CDR3 spans 11 residues. Germline V lookup: CDR1 KGHDR, CDR2 SFDVKD. The ends were cut back, 5 bases at V and 8 bases at J, with 8 bases in the middle. Combining a sample-barcoded 5' primer with a J-beta primer mix, a second PCR ran for about 7 to 11 cycles. TCRdb ran MiXCR on the 5' RACE reads and lists one entry per CDR3 protein. The sample lists 700,000 or so distinct CDR3 sequences; 20% to 25% were seen once. This clonotype originated in a man in his sixties or seventies in good health. Sequenced material: blood. The chain is built from TRBV24-1 and TRBJ1-2, with D uncertain. The CDR3 region is CATSGGFGYTF. The CDR3, as DNA: TGTGCCACCAGTGGTGGTTTCGGCTACACCTTC.